This T cell receptor beta chain appears in the sequencing data of a study of blood T cell repertoires in COVID-19 (TCRdb year 2020). Study-wide context: The collaborator samples originated in the United States, Italy and Spain and spanned the acute and convalescent phases of COVID-19. The prospective study material was composed of cDNA or gDNA derived from T cells, B-cell-depleted T cells, or PBMCs. Samples were obtained from the ongoing ImmuneRACE study (first 160 participants) and from 950 to 1,500 subjects provided by 6 global collaborators. The repertoires were made available in a free public database intended to serve as a resource for research on the immune response to SARS-CoV-2. Where available, HLA class I and class II types were obtained from metadata supplied by the sample provider rather than from assay-based typing. Deeply sampled blood TCRbeta repertoires from subjects exposed to, actively infected with, or recovered from COVID-19 were included in the dataset. A de-identified subject ID, COVID-19 status, age in years and sex were almost always included in the sample metadata. Here is what the overall study found, with its caveats: How much clinical and demographic metadata was included differed by source and by participant, and the metadata was provided uncurated.

TCRbeta CDR3 regions were amplified from genomic DNA by means of the immunoSEQ Assay, a bias-controlled multiplex PCR. The original pipeline was this. Nucleated cell counts per sample were estimated from amplification of reference gene primers within the assay. Sequence reads were collapsed and filtered to measure the absolute abundance of every unique TCRbeta CDR3 rearrangement. For each sample, productive Simpson clonality was calculated as the square root of Simpson's diversity index across productive rearrangements. Drawn from immuneACCESS, this table holds only the in-frame rearrangements with V and J called that TCRdb kept. Clones are partly lost; checked studies trace under half to an unresolved V gene and leave the rest unexplained. V, J and clone size were drawn from that table, and D and trimming were deduced from the DNA. In this sample the table shows some 70,000 clones, over 70% of which occur a single time. Around 7.9% of the sample rests with the top ten.

This clone was detected only once. Its target antigen remains unknown. It has no much larger one-base neighbor in the sample; base qualities were not kept. Whole blood was collected in K2EDTA tubes by collaborating institutions according to the institutions' own protocols. For TCRbeta analysis, collaborator samples were shipped as frozen whole blood, as isolated PBMCs, or as DNA extracted from either sample type. V lost 2 bases and J lost 4 bases, and the count of bases not matched to a germline gene is 4. Reading from cysteine to phenylalanine, the CDR3 counts 15 amino acids. The CDR3 DNA has 45 bases and is translated from base 1.

This TCR came from a man in his fifties with active COVID-19. Sequences were obtained from peripheral blood. Rearrangement joined TRBV23-1 to TRBJ2-3; 9 bases in the junction line up with TRBD1. TRBV23-1 is an open reading frame, and its role is uncertain. The base sequence is TGCGCCAGCAGTCAACCGGGACAGGGAGCAGATACGCAGTATTTT. It is translated as CASSQPGQGADTQYF.